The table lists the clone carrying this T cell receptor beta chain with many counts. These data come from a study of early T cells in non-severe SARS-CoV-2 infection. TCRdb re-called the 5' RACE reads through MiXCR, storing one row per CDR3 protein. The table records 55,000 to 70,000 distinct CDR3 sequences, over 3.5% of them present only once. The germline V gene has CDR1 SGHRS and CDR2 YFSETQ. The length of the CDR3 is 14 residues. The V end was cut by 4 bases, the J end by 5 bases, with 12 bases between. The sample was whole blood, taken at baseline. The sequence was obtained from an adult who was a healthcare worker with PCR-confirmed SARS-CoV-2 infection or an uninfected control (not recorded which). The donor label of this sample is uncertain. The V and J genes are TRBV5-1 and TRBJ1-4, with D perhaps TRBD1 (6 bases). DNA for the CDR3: TGCGCCAGCAGCCTCCGGACAGAGAATGAAAAACTGTTTTTT. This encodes CASSLRTENEKLFF.